Below, one T cell receptor (beta chain) is given with its context. Its cognate antigen has yet to be identified. No much larger clonotype is one base removed from it; base qualities were not supplied. Per the germline V gene (reference sequence), MNHNY is the CDR1 and SVGAGI is the CDR2. V drops 7 bases and J drops 7 bases, leaving 22 bases in between. The CDR3, cysteine through phenylalanine, is 16 amino acids long. The read is trimmed to its CDR3 DNA, 48 bases read in frame from base 1. These data come from a study of cytomegalovirus exposure and HLA in healthy donors (dated by TCRdb to 2017 to 2019). Regarding the research as a whole: In an earlier analysis of around 540 of the donors, 250 to 350 Gb of sequence data and some 100 million unique TCR beta sequences from 180 million or so T cells were reported. An early release covering over 500 HLA-typed donors comprised approximately 300 gigabases of sequencing data and 85 million or so unique TCR sequences. Among the roughly 370 genotyped donors, about 83% belonged to the genetic ancestry cluster associated with self-reported Caucasian donors. The study aimed to test whether cataloging public T cell receptors could reveal signatures of past pathogen exposure. The study profiled the T cell repertoires of under 850 subjects by immunosequencing and related them to cytomegalovirus serostatus. A separate validation cohort of some 130 different subjects was used in addition to the 666-subject first cohort. To predict cytomegalovirus infection status, the study brought together high-throughput TCR immunosequencing, statistical association of individual TCRs with disease status, and machine learning. In a later analysis, previously published TCR beta repertoires from about 670 donors were re-analyzed and high-resolution HLA genotyping was added so that TCR occurrence patterns could be studied. In the later analysis, no new phenotypic data were used to find candidate immune exposures; instead, reliance was placed on TCR beta sequences and their occurrence across donors. In an earlier analysis of over 550 of the donors, high-throughput TCR beta sequencing was used to judge whether each TCR beta V gene segment behaved as functional or pseudogenic. Donor age, sex, ethnicity and CMV serostatus were compiled together with the repertoire data. Genome-wide SNP genotypes for about three fifths of the roughly 670 donors were used in a later genetic analysis, which treated that subset as a discovery cohort. Every repertoire in the discovery cohort had been generated on one and the same sequencing platform. Class I and class II HLA loci were covered by the typing at four-digit resolution. The number of typed donors differed by locus: roughly 629-630 for A, B, C, DRB1 and DQB1; approximately 520 for DQA1; some 590 for DPA1; and around 470 for DPB1. About 5 DR-DQ haplotypes were handled as single units for association and clustering, since linkage in the cohort was strong. On average, 235,054 unique TCR beta nucleotide sequences were sequenced per donor among some 420 genotyped donors of the cohort, with roughly 18% of those sequences being non-productive. Study-wide findings and limitations: Roughly uniform sequencing depth across donors was assumed in presence/absence analyses, although this assumption may not hold. An association between a missense DCLRE1C variant and V-gene and J-gene trimming of TCR beta chains was found in a later genetic analysis and replicated in an independent cohort. An earlier analysis of approximately 570 of the donors showed that most TCR beta V segments appeared in productive rearrangements either about 90% or about 30% of the time, which broadly matched IMGT annotations. The authors suggested that the approach could potentially be extended to other disease states and immunological phenotypes. A further reported finding was that TCR beta sequences accurately predicted the HLA-A and HLA-B alleles for most subjects in the first cohort. For the cohort, immune exposure information was limited to CMV serostatus. A later genetic analysis reported fewer N-insertions in productive TCRs among donors in an Asian-associated ancestry cluster than the approximately 670-donor mean. Most CMV-associated TCR beta chains appeared to be HLA-restricted in a later analysis, and the HLA associations seemed to be driven largely by CMV exposure. A total of 164 TCR beta chains were listed by the study as associated with cytomegalovirus. The classifier was reported to diagnose cytomegalovirus status with high specificity and sensitivity in both the original cohort and the validation cohort. Because HLA typing was missing for some donors at each locus, association tests included only the typed subset. Most TCR sequences were seen in very few donors, while some public TCRs were found in many individuals. This cohort had only TCR beta chains sequenced, and the lack of alpha or paired-chain data limited which features could be detected. Some IMGT-functional V segments, including TRBV6-2 and TRBV6-3, could not be distinguished by the 87-base-pair reads and were therefore excluded. According to a later analysis, parvovirus B19, influenza, CMV and Epstein-Barr virus appeared linked to several top co-occurrence clusters. In a later analysis, HLA-associated TCR beta chains were found to be more clonally expanded and to have lower generation probabilities than equally common non-associated chains. At a false discovery rate of 0.05, a later analysis linked about 16,000 TCR beta sequences to specific HLA alleles. When HLA alleles, especially DR and DQ, strongly co-occurred, attributing TCR associations to individual alleles was difficult. According to a later analysis, TCR association rates differed among HLA loci, with DRB1 alleles showing the most associated TCRs and HLA-C alleles showing the fewest. A few of the identified cytomegalovirus-associated TCR beta chains were confirmed in vitro to be specific for cytomegalovirus antigens. The sequencing pipeline was judged likely to have produced a cluster of highly shared sequence variants as a technical artifact. Correlated functional status among segregating V segments might reflect linkage disequilibrium, but an unknown experimental factor could not be ruled out. The earlier analysis of nearly 600 of the donors excluded some 15 rarely observed V segments, including chromosome 9 orphons, because counts were too low.

The cohort consisted of 600 to 750 healthy bone marrow donors. Cohort members were all nominally healthy when sampled, although unrecorded immune exposures were likely present. The donor tested CMV seronegative, placing the donor among the approximately 400 seronegative members of the cohort. Every donor gave a peripheral blood sample, and the peripheral blood mononuclear cells from that sample were used for TCR beta sequencing. The Qiagen DNeasy Blood Extraction Kit was used to extract genomic DNA from the blood cell samples. The method behind the library was the immunoSEQ multiplex PCR assay. For the multiplex PCR, a mixture combining 60 forward primers for TCR Vbeta segments and 13 reverse primers for TCR Jbeta segments was used. The CDR3 region of rearranged TCR beta genes was amplified from genomic DNA with a multiplex PCR assay. Amplified TCR beta libraries were sequenced as 87-base-pair reads on the Illumina HiSeq System. In the source study's methods: A later analysis tallied 75 million to 85 million unique TCR beta chains across the 666 repertoires, and approximately 12 million of those chains were shared by two or more donors. Raw reads were error-corrected and collapsed into unique sequences by a nearest-neighbor algorithm in which closely related sequences were merged to remove PCR and sequencing errors. V, D and J gene segments were assigned by aligning CDR3 sequences to IMGT reference sequences. For a sequence to be retained, a match of at least six nucleotides to both a V gene segment and a J gene segment was required. A rearrangement was called productive if the CDR3 had no stop codons and remained in frame with V and J, and every other rearrangement was called non-productive. Following IMGT convention, CDR3 was defined as the stretch from the second conserved V-encoded cysteine to the conserved J-encoded phenylalanine. Sequences without an unambiguous match to a single V gene segment were excluded from the earlier analysis of about 600 of the donors. In an earlier analysis of approximately 590 of the donors, V segments were called functional above 56.7% productive rearrangements and were called segregating when the between-donor standard deviation exceeded 5%. A statistical classification framework was built for diagnosing cytomegalovirus status from the catalog of TCR beta chain sequences. V and J gene assignment, in a later analysis, came from comparing TCR nucleotide sequences with IMGT/GENE-DB human TR gene sequences. A later analysis assigned CDR3 sequences and most-parsimonious VDJ recombination scenarios with the TCRdist pipeline. In a later analysis, each TCR beta chain was defined by its CDR3 amino acid sequence together with its V-gene family, and reads without a unique V-gene family were excluded. In a later analysis, fewer than 600 highly shared, low-generation-probability nucleotide sequences were removed to address suspected cross-contamination and a sequencing artifact. In a later analysis, a clonal expansion index for each public chain was calculated from normalized within-repertoire ranks of inferred template counts. A later analysis computed generation probabilities with a VDJ recombination model fitted to out-of-frame rearrangements, and checked the results against IGoR. A later analysis scored TCR-TCR, TCR-HLA and TCR-CMV co-occurrence with hypergeometric tests, applying a repertoire-size bias correction to TCR pairs. In a later analysis, false discovery rates were estimated by permuting HLA or CMV assignments 20 times. In a later analysis, co-occurring TCRs were grouped using DBSCAN, with TCRdist sequence similarity added in when clustering inside HLA-allele-positive subsets. Repertoires with fewer than 30,000 or more than 120,000 public chains, plus five repertoires with anomalous nucleotide sharing, were excluded from co-occurrence clustering. TCRdb took over this immuneACCESS table, retaining in-frame rearrangements with V and J assigned. Such tables are incomplete; in checked studies, under half of the missing clones stem from an unresolved V gene, and the remainder is unexplained. That table supplies the V and J calls and clone size; D and trimming were determined from the DNA. For this sample there are 150,000 to 180,000 clones; roughly four fifths appear just once. The ten most abundant clones make up under 1.5% of the sample.

The rearrangement joined TRBV6-6 to TRBJ2-2, with TRBD1 perhaps the D gene, on 5 matching bases. The receptor's source is a man between 18 and 35 years old in good health and CMV-seronegative. Source material: PBMCs. DNA sequence: TGTGCCAGCACCCACCATGGACCAGGGAAGGGCGGGGAGCTGTTTTTT. Its product reads: CASTHHGPGKGGELFF.